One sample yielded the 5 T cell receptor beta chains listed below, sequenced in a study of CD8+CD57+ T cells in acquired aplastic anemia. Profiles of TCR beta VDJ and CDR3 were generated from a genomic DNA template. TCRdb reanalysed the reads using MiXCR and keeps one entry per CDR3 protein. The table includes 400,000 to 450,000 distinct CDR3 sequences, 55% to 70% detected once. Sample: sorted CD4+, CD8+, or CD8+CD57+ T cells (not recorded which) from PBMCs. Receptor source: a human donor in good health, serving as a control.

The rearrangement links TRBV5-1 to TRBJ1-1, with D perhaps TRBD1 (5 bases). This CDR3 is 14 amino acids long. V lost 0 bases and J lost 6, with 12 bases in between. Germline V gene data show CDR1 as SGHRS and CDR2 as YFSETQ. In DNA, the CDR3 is TGCGCCAGCAGCTTGGCGGACTGGGGGTCTGAAGCTTTCTTT. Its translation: CASSLADWGSEAFF.

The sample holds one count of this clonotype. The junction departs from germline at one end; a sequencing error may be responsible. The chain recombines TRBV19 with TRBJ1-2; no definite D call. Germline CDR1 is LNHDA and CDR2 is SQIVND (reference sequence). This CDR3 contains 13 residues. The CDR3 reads CAGSMTIQGGYTF. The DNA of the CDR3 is TGTGCCGGTAGTATGACCATCCAAGGTGGCTACACCTTC.

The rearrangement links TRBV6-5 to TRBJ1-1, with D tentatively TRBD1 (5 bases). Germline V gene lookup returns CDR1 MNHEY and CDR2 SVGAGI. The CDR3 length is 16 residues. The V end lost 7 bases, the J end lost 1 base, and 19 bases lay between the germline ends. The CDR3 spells CASTIAGQTANTEAFF. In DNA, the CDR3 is TGTGCCAGCACCATAGCAGGGCAAACTGCGAACACTGAAGCTTTCTTT.

The DNA for the CDR3 is TGCAGCGTTGAAGGCAGCTTAGGGACCCAGTACTTC. Translating gives CSVEGSLGTQYF. The chain employs TRBV29-1 and TRBJ2-5; D is undetermined. The V gene's germline CDR1 is SQVTM and CDR2 ANQGSEA. Trimming removed 1 base from V and 7 bases from J, with 10 bases in between. The CDR3 runs to 12 residues.

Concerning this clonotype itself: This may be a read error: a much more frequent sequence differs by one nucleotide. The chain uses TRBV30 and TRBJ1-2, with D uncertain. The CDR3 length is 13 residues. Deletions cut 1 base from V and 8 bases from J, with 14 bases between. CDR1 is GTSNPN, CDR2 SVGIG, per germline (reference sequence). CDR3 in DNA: TGTGCCTGGAGTGCACGACTGCGTGAGGGCTACACCTTC. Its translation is CAWSARLREGYTF. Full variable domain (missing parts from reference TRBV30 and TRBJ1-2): SQTIHQWPATLVQPVGSPLSLECTVEGTSNPNLYWYRQAAGRGLQLLFYSVGIGQISSEVPQNLSASRPQDRQFILSSKKLLLSDSGFYLCAWSARLREGYTFGSGTRLTVV.